This TCR beta chain was sequenced during a study of T cell repertoires in ileal Crohn's disease (dated by TCRdb to 2018 to 2020). Study-level background: Median disease duration was approximately 8.3 years, and about 40% of patients were identified as active smokers at the time of surgery. For commercial TCRB immunosequencing, five hundred nanograms of biopsy DNA were submitted for each sample. M0 samples were biopsies from the inflamed portion of the ileum in the surgical resection specimen. Endoscopic postoperative recurrence was defined by a Rutgeerts score above i0. Roughly half of the patients were given postoperative therapy, with about a dozen receiving thiopurines and about 19 receiving anti-TNF agents. TCR repertoire analysis was performed in about 59 Crohn's disease patients drawn from a prospective multicentre cohort. Running in parallel with the study was a multicentre cohort set up to find predictors of early endoscopic recurrence following ileocolonic resection. All patients had surgery for a complication: stricturing disease in 61% and penetrating disease in around 39%. A total of 171 mucosal samples from some 60 patients were sequenced, with samples obtained at several locations on the surgical specimen and at postoperative endoscopy. Overall results and qualifications from the work: Compared with CD4 T cells, sorted CD8 T cells contained more high-frequency clones, which suggests that the mucosal expansions were mostly CD8. Higher high-frequency clone percentages at surgery were associated with endoscopic recurrence; all patients with clonality above 26.8% (18/57) had recurrence. Mucosal CD4 and CD8 T cells were sorted and sequenced only in a subgroup of patients, whose size was not stated. Compared with non-smokers, patients who were active smokers at surgery showed a significantly higher proportion of clonal expansions (approximately 26% vs 17%, p=0.02).

Library creation used the immunoSEQ multiplex PCR assay. Adaptive Biotechnology amplified the CDR3 regions from genomic DNA with a two-step multiplex PCR designed to control amplification bias. In the first PCR, primers covered every V and J gene segment, and in the second PCR, barcodes and Illumina adapters were added. CDR3 libraries were sequenced on an Illumina instrument. On the authors' methods: The analysis drew on both the pipelines supplied by the vendor and custom analysis of the raw data in R/Bioconductor running R version 3.3.0. Clonality, which ranges from 0 to 1, was calculated as the inverse of the normalised Shannon entropy across all productive clones. High-frequency clones were defined as the share of the repertoire taken up by the top 100 clones, keeping only clones that passed a 95% confidence test. The Simpson index measured repertoire diversity, and the Morisita-Horn index measured overlap between samples. Imported from immuneACCESS, the table was reduced by TCRdb to in-frame sequences with V and J called. These copies leave out some clones; in studies compared against another copy, an unresolved V gene accounts for under half, and the cause of the remainder is not known. The V and J calls and the clone size are those of that table, but D and trimming were determined from the DNA. Within this sample are some 6,600 clones, with around four fifths of them counted one time only. The ten largest clones add up to around 10% of the sample.

The germline V gene supplies CDR1 MNHEY and CDR2 SVGAGI. Counted from cysteine to phenylalanine, this CDR3 has 14 amino acids. Only CDR3 DNA remains: 42 bases, in frame from the first base. Between the V and J ends, shortened by 5 bases and 1 base respectively, the junction contains 12 bases. The time point label corresponds to: inflamed ileum from the surgical specimen. To be eligible, patients had to be adults with ileal or ileocolonic Crohn's disease and an indication for ileocolonic resection. Whole ileal mucosal biopsies were kept frozen at -80 degrees C prior to DNA extraction. Genomic DNA was extracted from frozen whole biopsies with a TRizol-based method and quantified on a NanoDrop 2000 spectrophotometer. Points on this clone: No cognate antigen has been identified for it. No base quality values were provided; no much bigger clone lies one nucleotide off.

Here the chain combines TRBV6-5 and TRBJ2-7; the D segment is perhaps TRBD1 or TRBD2, each sharing 6 matched bases. Sample: ileal tissue. This TCR was sampled from an adult with Crohn's disease. The DNA reads TGTGCCAGCAGTCAAGGGGGGCGATCCTACGAGCAGTACTTC. Translated, it reads CASSQGGRSYEQYF.